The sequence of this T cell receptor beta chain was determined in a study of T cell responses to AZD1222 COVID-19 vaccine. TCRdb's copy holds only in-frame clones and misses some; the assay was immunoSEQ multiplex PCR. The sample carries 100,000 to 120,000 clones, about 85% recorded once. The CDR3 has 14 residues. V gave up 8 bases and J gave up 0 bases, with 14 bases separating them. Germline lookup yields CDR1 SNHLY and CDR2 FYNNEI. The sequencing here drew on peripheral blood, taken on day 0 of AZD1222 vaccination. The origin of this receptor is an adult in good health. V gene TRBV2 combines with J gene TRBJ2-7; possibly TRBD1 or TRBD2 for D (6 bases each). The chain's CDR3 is CASVRGASSYEQYF. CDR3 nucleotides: TGTGCCAGCGTAAGGGGGGCCAGCTCCTACGAGCAGTACTTC.